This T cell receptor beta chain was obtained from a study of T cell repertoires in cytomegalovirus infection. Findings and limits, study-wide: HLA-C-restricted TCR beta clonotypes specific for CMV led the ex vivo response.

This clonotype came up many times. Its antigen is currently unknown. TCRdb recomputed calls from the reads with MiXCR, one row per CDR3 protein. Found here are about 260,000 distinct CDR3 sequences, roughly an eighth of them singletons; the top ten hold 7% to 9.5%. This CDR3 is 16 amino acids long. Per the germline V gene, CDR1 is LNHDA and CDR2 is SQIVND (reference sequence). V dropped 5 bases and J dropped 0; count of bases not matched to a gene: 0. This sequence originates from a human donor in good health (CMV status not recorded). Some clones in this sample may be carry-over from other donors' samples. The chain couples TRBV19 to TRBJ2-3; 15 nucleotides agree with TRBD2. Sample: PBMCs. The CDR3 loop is CASSGLAGGSTDTQYF. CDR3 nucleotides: TGTGCCAGTAGTGGACTAGCGGGAGGGAGCACAGATACGCAGTATTTT.